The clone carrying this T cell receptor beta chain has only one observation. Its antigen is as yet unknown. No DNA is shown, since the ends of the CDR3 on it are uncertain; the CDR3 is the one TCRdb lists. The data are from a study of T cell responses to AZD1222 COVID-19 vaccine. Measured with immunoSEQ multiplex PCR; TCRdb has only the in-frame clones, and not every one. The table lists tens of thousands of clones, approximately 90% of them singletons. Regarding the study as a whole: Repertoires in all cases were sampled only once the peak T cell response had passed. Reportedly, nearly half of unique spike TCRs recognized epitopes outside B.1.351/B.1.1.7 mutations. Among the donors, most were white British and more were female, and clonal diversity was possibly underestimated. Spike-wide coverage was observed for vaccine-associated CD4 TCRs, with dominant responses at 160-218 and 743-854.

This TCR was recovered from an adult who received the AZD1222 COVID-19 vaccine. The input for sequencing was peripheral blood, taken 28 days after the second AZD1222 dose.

The CDR3 loop reads CASSKVGVGTDTQYF. The chain recombines TRBV21-1 with TRBJ2-3; TRBD2, as called in the table, went unchecked against the DNA. TRBV21-1 is flagged as a pseudogene. The CDR3 numbers 15 amino acids, ends counted.